These 30 T cell receptor beta chains originate from one sample sequenced in a study of human T cells and chemical hapten exposure. The sample's time point: healthy volunteer bleed at 2 weeks. Unfractionated whole blood served as the source for total RNA extraction. TCRdb re-called the RACE reads with MiXCR, one entry per CDR3 protein. The top ten hold approximately 1.5% of the sample, which has tens of thousands of distinct CDR3 sequences, about 3.9% seen once. What was sequenced was whole blood. The origin of the receptors is a female donor in good health. Some clones in this sample may be carry-over from other donors' samples.

This clonotype was detected ten times or more. The chain recombines TRBV7-9 with TRBJ2-6; 7 nucleotides agree with TRBD1. The CDR3 runs to 16 residues. CDR1 is SEHNR, CDR2 FQNEAQ, per germline (reference sequence). The trim removed 3 bases at V and 4 bases at J, leaving 6 bases unmatched. In nucleotides, the CDR3 is TGTGCCAGCAGCTTCGGACAGGCCCTAGGGGCCAACGTCCTGACTTTC. It translates to CASSFGQALGANVLTF.

The chain combines TRBV4-3 with TRBJ1-2, with a possible D match to TRBD1 (5 bases). Germline V gene sequence: CDR1 LGHNA, CDR2 YSLEER. Trimming took 0 bases from V and 1 from J, leaving 12 bases between them. The CDR3 length is 16 residues. The CDR3: CASSQDWKGDNYGYTF. The CDR3 coding sequence is TGCGCCAGCAGCCAAGATTGGAAAGGGGATAACTATGGCTACACCTTC.

There are many counts of this clonotype. CDR3 in amino acids: CSARDPSSGGEQYF. CDR3 nucleotide sequence: TGCAGTGCTAGAGATCCTTCTAGCGGGGGGGAGCAGTACTTC. The chain has TRBV20-1 and TRBJ2-7, with TRBD2 matching over 11 bases. Per the germline V gene, CDR1 is DFQATT and CDR2 is SNEGSKA (reference sequence). This CDR3 is 14 amino acids long. Unmatched junction bases numbered 5, after V lost 0 bases and J lost 7 bases.

The sample holds many counts of this clonotype. The CDR3 nucleotides read TGTGCCAGCAGCGGCGCCGGGGGGTCTCAAGCTTTCTTT. It translates to CASSGAGGSQAFF. This chain uses TRBV7-3 with TRBJ1-1; a weak D match, TRBD1 (5 bases). The V end was cut by 5 bases, the J end by 9 bases, with 16 bases between. CDR3 length equals 13 residues. CDR1 SGHTA and CDR2 FQGTGA come from the germline V gene.

In its sample, this clonotype was seen many times. The chain couples TRBV3-1 to TRBJ2-4; D could derive from TRBD1 or TRBD2 (5 bases each). CDR3 length: 18 amino acids. The V gene's germline CDR1 is LGHDT and CDR2 YNNKEL (reference sequence). The V gene lost 4 bases and the J gene lost 0 bases, with 19 bases spanning the gap. CDR3 sequence (DNA): TGTGCCAGCAGCCCGGACGGGGCCCGTTTCTTAGCCAAAAACATTCAGTACTTC. This gives the protein CASSPDGARFLAKNIQYF.

This clonotype showed up just a few times. The chain uses TRBV11-3 and TRBJ2-1, with D unresolved. The CDR3 runs to 12 residues. Per germline, CDR1 SGHNT and CDR2 YENEEA. With 2 bases removed from V and 5 bases from J, the gap between germline ends came to 4 bases. The CDR3 sequence: CASSLSHNEQFF. For the CDR3, the DNA is TGTGCCAGCAGCTTAAGTCACAATGAGCAGTTCTTC.

This clonotype was observed at least ten times. The chain couples TRBV20-1 to TRBJ2-5; TRBD1 is a possible D gene (5 bases). This CDR3 comprises 14 residues. Trimming cost V 2 bases and J 2 bases, with 12 bases left between them. Per the germline V gene, CDR1 is DFQATT and CDR2 is SNEGSKA (reference sequence). Here the CDR3 DNA reads TGCAGTGCTAGATCGTACAGGCGACAAGAGACCCAGTACTTC. Its protein is CSARSYRRQETQYF.

In its sample, this clonotype ranks as medium-sized. The chain combines TRBV6-4 with TRBJ1-1; D remains ambiguous. V lost 3 bases, J lost 1 base, and 9 bases lay in between. Germline CDR1 MRHNA, CDR2 SNTAGT. This CDR3 spans 14 amino acids. CDR3 coding DNA: TGTGCCAGCAGTGAGTCTGAGGCGAACACTGAAGCTTTCTTT. Translated: CASSESEANTEAFF.

This clonotype has at least ten counts. The V call is TRBV2, the J call TRBJ1-6, with D possibly being TRBD1 (6 bases). Germline CDR1 and CDR2: SNHLY and FYNNEI. V lost 4 bases and J lost 5, with 12 bases in between. The CDR3 runs 15 residues. The chain's CDR3 is CASSAGQINNSPLHF. The DNA of the CDR3 is TGTGCCAGCAGTGCCGGACAGATTAATAATTCACCCCTCCACTTT.

In this sample, this clonotype turned up many times. The V and J genes are TRBV7-8 and TRBJ1-4; 8 bases line up with TRBD1. CDR1 and CDR2 (germline): SGHVS, FQNEAQ. This CDR3 has 15 residues. V trimming: 5 bases; J trimming: 7 bases; junction bases outside the gene matches: 9. The CDR3 DNA reads as TGTGCCAGCAGCGGGACGGGACAGGCTGGTGAAAAACTGTTTTTT. It codes for CASSGTGQAGEKLFF.

This clonotype was seen many times. The rearrangement uses TRBV6-1 and TRBJ1-6; TRBD1 aligns across 10 bases. CDR3 size: 19 residues. V shed 7 bases, J shed 9 bases, and the junction held 21 bases outside the gene matches. Germline V gives CDR1 MNHNS, CDR2 SASEGT. The CDR3 DNA follows: TGTGCCAGCAACCATCCCCAAGACAGGGGGCTCTATTCAGGTTCACCCCTCCACTTT. Amino acids: CASNHPQDRGLYSGSPLHF.

This clonotype was seen many times. The chain joins TRBV20-1 to TRBJ2-3; D gene ambiguous. V shed 0 bases and J shed 0 bases, with 13 bases lying between them. The CDR3 spans 16 residues. Germline V gives CDR1 DFQATT, CDR2 SNEGSKA (reference sequence). CDR3 sequence reads: CSARDEESPSTDTQYF. The CDR3 DNA follows: TGCAGTGCTAGAGACGAGGAGTCCCCTAGCACAGATACGCAGTATTTT.

This clonotype occurred many times. The chain is built from TRBV5-5 and TRBJ1-1, with D unclear. V lost 4 bases, J lost 4 bases, and 23 bases lay in between. The CDR3 runs 17 residues. Germline values: CDR1 SGHKS, CDR2 YYEKEE (reference sequence). This CDR3 is CASSQKERSGQVTEAFF. Here the CDR3 DNA reads TGTGCCAGCAGCCAGAAAGAAAGGTCCGGGCAAGTCACTGAAGCTTTCTTT.

This clonotype occurred many times. The rearrangement links TRBV7-2 to TRBJ1-4, with 9 positions matching TRBD1. Germline CDR1 reads SGHTA; CDR2 reads FQGNSA. V shed 4 bases and J 3 bases; nucleotides not matched to a gene: 3. CDR3 size: 15 residues. The DNA for the CDR3 is TGTGCCAGCAGCTCTTGGACAGGGGCTAATGAAAAACTGTTTTTT. Translated, it gives CASSSWTGANEKLFF.

This clonotype was counted at least ten times. Germline is not matched at one junction end, which may reflect a read error. CDR3 in DNA: TGTGCCAGCGGATCAGTGCCAGTGAATTCACCCCTCCATTTT. This encodes CASGSVPVNSPLHF. The chain carries TRBV6-2 or TRBV6-3 and TRBJ1-6; D gene unclear. The CDR3 sequence is 14 residues long. The V gene's germline CDR1 is MNHEY and CDR2 SVGEGT.

This clonotype was detected ten times or more. V usage is TRBV6-5 and J usage is TRBJ2-3; TRBD2 aligns across 13 bases. Trimming took 5 bases from V and 1 from J; bases not matched to a gene: 3. The CDR3 sequence is 16 residues long. Germline V gives CDR1 MNHEY, CDR2 SVGAGI. In DNA form, the CDR3 reads TGTGCCAGCAGTCGCGGGACTAGCGGGGGCACAGATACGCAGTATTTT. This sequence encodes CASSRGTSGGTDTQYF.

This clonotype was found many times. The rearrangement joins TRBV2 to TRBJ1-1, with 7 bases lining up with TRBD1. Germline-derived CDR1 and CDR2 are SNHLY and FYNNEI. The CDR3 length is 13 residues. J lost 7 bases, V lost 6 bases, and 8 bases had no gene match. The CDR3 here is CASSVTGQGEAFF. The CDR3 nucleotides are TGTGCCAGCAGCGTGACAGGGCAAGGTGAAGCTTTCTTT.

This clonotype was found many times. V is TRBV10-3 and J is TRBJ2-3; 8 bases agree with TRBD1. Germline values: CDR1 ENHRY, CDR2 SYGVKD. V was pared by 6 bases and J by 1 base, with 9 bases of the junction left unmatched. The CDR3 covers 16 residues. In DNA, the CDR3 is TGTGCCATCAGGGTGGACAGGGAAGGGGGCACAGATACGCAGTATTTT. It encodes CAIRVDREGGTDTQYF.

This clonotype was detected many times. The chain recombines TRBV14 with TRBJ1-6; 7 bases match TRBD1. The CDR3 sequence is 16 residues long. J lost 9 bases, V lost 4 bases, and 12 bases had no gene match. The germline V gene encodes CDR1 SGHDN and CDR2 FVKESK. The CDR3 protein is CASSPQSGGVRSPLHF. CDR3 DNA: TGTGCCAGCAGCCCTCAATCAGGGGGAGTTCGTTCACCCCTCCACTTT.

This clonotype was seen at least ten times. The rearrangement uses TRBV24-1 and TRBJ2-3; tentatively, D is TRBD2 (6 bases). In germline, CDR1 is KGHDR, CDR2 SFDVKD. V was pared by 3 bases and J by 5 bases, with 14 bases between. CDR3 size: 15 residues. In DNA form, the CDR3 reads TGTGCCACCAGTGATCCTAAAAGGGGAGGAGATACGCAGTATTTT. Amino acid sequence: CATSDPKRGGDTQYF.

This clonotype was counted a few times. The chain uses TRBV7-9 and TRBJ2-7; D is unclear. Germline V lookup: CDR1 SEHNR, CDR2 FQNEAQ (reference sequence). Trimming pared 4 bases from V and 8 bases from J, leaving 15 bases between. This CDR3 is built from 13 residues. For the CDR3, the DNA is TGTGCCAGCAGCTCATCCTCCGGATACCAGCAGTACTTC. Translating it yields CASSSSSGYQQYF.

This clonotype was observed at least ten times. The J gene is TRBJ2-7, the V gene TRBV20-1; D is undetermined. Germline V gene sequence: CDR1 DFQATT, CDR2 SNEGSKA (reference sequence). The CDR3 totals 14 residues. V lost 6 bases to trimming and J lost 2 bases, with 17 bases between them. The CDR3 loop is CSATHPTVPYEQYF. In DNA, the CDR3 is TGCAGTGCCACGCACCCTACAGTACCCTACGAGCAGTACTTC.

This clonotype has more than one count but fewer than ten. This may stem from a read error, because a much larger clone lies one nucleotide away. The chain combines TRBV9 with TRBJ1-6; 7 bases map to TRBD1. The CDR3 covers 14 residues. The germline gives CDR1 SGDLS, CDR2 YYNGEE. Here the CDR3 reads CASSVGDRSGPLNF. CDR3 bases: TGTGCCAGCAGCGTAGGGGACAGATCTGGACCCCTCAACTTT.

This clonotype was found a few times. The chain joins TRBV5-4 to TRBJ2-3; D not certain. Germline assignment: CDR1 SGHNT and CDR2 YYREEE (reference sequence). Deletions cut 0 bases from V and 2 bases from J, with 13 bases between. CDR3 length equals 16 residues. This CDR3 is CASSLGGLRPTDTQYF. For the CDR3, the DNA is TGTGCCAGCAGCTTGGGAGGCCTCAGACCCACAGATACGCAGTATTTT.

This clonotype has at least ten counts. The gene calls are TRBV27 and TRBJ2-7; D ambiguous. Germline lookup yields CDR1 MNHEY and CDR2 SMNVEV (reference sequence). V lost 4 bases to trimming and J lost 2 bases, with 9 bases between them. The CDR3 contains 13 residues. The CDR3, as DNA: TGTGCCAGCAGTTACGCCGAAGCCTACGAGCAGTACTTC. Translated: CASSYAEAYEQYF.

This clonotype showed up many times. This chain links TRBV7-9 with TRBJ2-1, with 9 bases lining up with TRBD2. Trimming removed 2 bases from V and 1 base from J; junction bases left unmatched: 3. This CDR3 has 16 amino acids. Germline CDR1 and CDR2: SEHNR and FQNEAQ (reference sequence). The chain's CDR3 is CASSLFLAGSYNEQFF. The CDR3 DNA reads TGTGCCAGCAGCTTATTTCTAGCGGGGTCCTACAATGAGCAGTTCTTC.

At least ten counts were recorded for this clonotype. The CDR3 region is CASSTGTDRSPLHF. CDR3 coding DNA: TGTGCCAGCTCGACAGGGACAGATCGTTCACCCCTCCACTTT. This chain links TRBV18 with TRBJ1-6; TRBD1 agrees at 7 bases. V shed 6 bases and J 9 bases; nucleotides not matched to a gene: 8. Germline V gene data show CDR1 as KGHSH and CDR2 as LQKENI. CDR3 length: 14 amino acids.

There are many counts of this clonotype. This rearrangement joins TRBV6-1 to TRBJ1-1; tentatively, D is TRBD1 (5 bases). V lost 3 bases to trimming and J lost 0 bases, with 8 bases between them. In germline, CDR1 is MNHNS, CDR2 SASEGT. CDR3 length: 14 amino acids. CDR3 DNA: TGTGCCAGCAGTGAGGGGGTAATGAACACTGAAGCTTTCTTT. Translating gives CASSEGVMNTEAFF.

The genes are TRBV10-3 and TRBJ2-7; TRBD2 is a possible D gene (7 bases). The CDR3 is 15 amino acids. CDR1 ENHRY and CDR2 SYGVKD come from the germline V gene. Trimming shortened V by 0 bases and J by 4 bases, and 13 bases separated the two germline ends. The CDR3 DNA follows: TGTGCCATCAGTGAGTCTGGAGGGGGAGGGTACGAGCAGTACTTC. The encoded protein is CAISESGGGGYEQYF.

A note on this clonotype: A much larger clone lies a single base off, so this may be a read error. This rearrangement joins TRBV28 to TRBJ2-3; either TRBD1 or TRBD2 may fit D (5 bases each). Per the germline V gene, CDR1 is MDHEN and CDR2 is SYDVKM. There are 13 residues in the CDR3. CDR3 amino acids: CASSPRGTYTQYF. The CDR3 bases are TGTGCCAGCAGCCCACGGGGCACATATACGCAGTATTTT.